What follows are 21 T cell receptor beta chains derived from one specimen sequenced in a study of cytomegalovirus exposure and HLA in healthy donors (dated by TCRdb to about 2017). Libraries came from the immunoSEQ multiplex PCR assay. TCRdb re-hosts the immuneACCESS table, in-frame sequences only. Its copies lack some clones; in the studies checked, an unresolved V gene accounts for under half of them, and the cause for the rest is not known. This sample holds 100,000 to 150,000 clones; approximately 95% were observed only once. About 1.7% of the sample is held by the ten biggest clonotypes. The sample taken for sequencing was PBMCs. The source of these receptors is a man younger than 35 in good health and CMV-seronegative.

The rearrangement links TRBV27 to TRBJ2-7, with 8 bases fitting TRBD1. V lost 2 bases and J lost 6; bases outside the gene matches: 6. The CDR3 runs to 14 residues. Germline loops: CDR1 MNHEY, CDR2 SMNVEV (reference sequence). CDR3 sequence reads: CASSLGQGAVEQYF. CDR3 DNA sequence: TGTGCCAGCAGTTTAGGGCAGGGGGCGGTCGAGCAGTACTTC.

The chain recombines TRBV13 with TRBJ2-1; a possible D gene is TRBD2 (5 bases). From germline, CDR1 is PRHDT and CDR2 FYEKMQ (reference sequence). V was cut by 4 bases and J by 9 bases, with 10 bases left in between. The CDR3 runs to 12 residues. CDR3 region: CASSSPRGEQFF. In DNA form, the CDR3 reads TGTGCCAGCAGCTCCCCCCGGGGTGAGCAGTTCTTC.

This sequence joins TRBV2 and TRBJ2-7; TRBD1 aligns across 10 bases. This CDR3 region has 11 residues. Germline assignment: CDR1 SNHLY and CDR2 FYNNEI. J was trimmed by 11 bases and V by 6 bases; bases with no gene match: 4. The CDR3 loop reads CASRSGTGEYF. Written as DNA, the CDR3 is TGTGCCAGCAGGTCAGGGACAGGGGAGTACTTC.

The chain uses TRBV9 and TRBJ2-7; a weak D match, TRBD1 (8 bases). V lost 3 bases, J lost 7 bases, and 17 bases lay in between. The CDR3 loop spans 14 amino acids. The germline V gene encodes CDR1 SGDLS and CDR2 YYNGEE. Here the CDR3 reads CASSEQGDYLEQYF. For the CDR3, the DNA is TGTGCCAGCAGCGAACAGGGGGACTACCTGGAGCAGTACTTC.

This chain joins TRBV4-3 and TRBJ2-7, with 7 nucleotides matching TRBD1. This CDR3 has 18 amino acids. The V gene's germline CDR1 is LGHNA and CDR2 YSLEER. Trimming took 9 bases from V and 0 from J; bases not matched to a gene: 20. The DNA for the CDR3 is TGCGCCAGACGTAGTACAGGGGTGAGCGGAGGAAGCTCCTACGAGCAGTACTTC. It codes for CARRSTGVSGGSSYEQYF.

The rearrangement links TRBV7-2 to TRBJ2-7; D unclear. The CDR3 covers 13 residues. Trimming pared 4 bases from V and 6 bases from J, leaving 13 bases between. Germline CDR1 reads SGHTA; CDR2 reads FQGNSA. This chain's CDR3 is CASSSLSPGEQYF. The CDR3 nucleotides read TGTGCCAGCAGCTCCCTGAGCCCGGGCGAGCAGTACTTC.

V usage is TRBV6-6 and J usage is TRBJ1-5, with D unclear. Per the germline V gene, CDR1 is MNHNY and CDR2 is SVGAGI (reference sequence). CDR3 length: 11 residues. Trimming left V 2 bases short and J 9 bases short, with 5 bases between. The CDR3 sequence: CASSYEGPQHF. CDR3 DNA sequence: TGTGCCAGCAGTTACGAGGGGCCCCAGCATTTT.

The chain recombines TRBV2 with TRBJ2-5, with a possible D match to TRBD1 (7 bases). The CDR3 is 14 amino acids. Trimming took 6 bases from V and 5 from J, leaving 16 bases between them. CDR1 SNHLY and CDR2 FYNNEI come from the germline V gene. The CDR3 bases are TGTGCCAGCAGGGAGGGACAGCCAGGGGAGACCCAGTACTTC. Protein product: CASREGQPGETQYF. Complete variable domain (other parts from reference TRBV2 and TRBJ2-5): EPEVTQTPSHQVTQMGQEVILRCVPISNHLYFYWYRQILGQKVEFLVSFYNNEISEKSEIFDDQFSVERPDGSNFTLKIRSTKLEDSAMYFCASREGQPGETQYFGPGTRLLVL.

The chain uses TRBV30 and TRBJ1-1; D is possibly TRBD1 (6 bases). Germline lookup yields CDR1 GTSNPN and CDR2 SVGIG (reference sequence). V was shortened by 0 bases and J by 3 bases, with 11 bases between the two germline ends. The length of the CDR3 is 14 residues. CDR3 in DNA: TGTGCCTGGAGTGTACGGACAGCGTACACTGAAGCTTTCTTT. This gives the protein CAWSVRTAYTEAFF.

The CDR3 sequence is CAWSVRQDGPGFFF. As DNA, the CDR3 is TGTGCCTGGAGTGTAAGGCAGGATGGGCCGGGGTTCTTTTTT. The chain carries TRBV30 and TRBJ1-4, with D unresolved. V lost 0 bases to trimming and J lost 17 bases, with 22 bases between them. The CDR3 has 14 amino acids. Germline V gene sequence: CDR1 GTSNPN, CDR2 SVGIG (reference sequence).

Only one count was recorded for this clone. V and J are TRBV19 and TRBJ1-1; a weak D match, TRBD1 (5 bases). Germline V gene data show CDR1 as LNHDA and CDR2 as SQIVND (reference sequence). The V and J ends lost 3 bases and 7 bases respectively, with 15 bases between them. This CDR3 has 14 residues. As DNA, the CDR3 is TGTGCCAGTAGTATGCAGGGATCCATTTTTGAAGCTTTCTTT. Its protein product is CASSMQGSIFEAFF. Variable domain in full (rest from reference TRBV19 and TRBJ1-1): DGGITQSPKYLFRKEGQNVTLSCEQNLNHDAMYWYRQDPGQGLRLIYYSQIVNDFQKGDIAEGYSVSREKKESFPLTVTSAQKNPTAFYLCASSMQGSIFEAFFGQGTRLTVV.

J is TRBJ1-1 and V is TRBV28; D call uncertain. The CDR3 spans 15 residues. Germline-derived CDR1 and CDR2 are MDHEN and SYDVKM. V lost 4 bases, J lost 3 bases, and 15 bases lay in between. CDR3 residues: CASSSLGVGDTEAFF. In DNA, the CDR3 is TGTGCCAGCAGTTCCCTTGGGGTCGGGGACACTGAAGCTTTCTTT.

The J gene is TRBJ2-3, the V gene TRBV7-2, with D tentatively TRBD2 (6 bases). CDR1 is SGHTA and CDR2 is FQGNSA in the germline V gene. The germline V and J ends were trimmed by 4 bases and 1 base, with 15 bases remaining between them. This CDR3 spans 16 amino acids. CDR3 amino acids: CASSYDPPGGTDTQYF. The CDR3 bases are TGTGCCAGCAGCTACGACCCCCCGGGAGGCACAGATACGCAGTATTTT.

This clone was detected only once. The chain combines TRBV4-1 with TRBJ2-1; D perhaps matches TRBD2 (5 bases). V gave up 3 bases and J gave up 9 bases, with 21 bases separating them. Germline V gene lookup returns CDR1 MGHRA and CDR2 YSYEKL. The CDR3 is 16 residues long. The chain's CDR3 is CASSQGSGIRLSEQFF. The CDR3 DNA is TGCGCCAGCAGCCAGGGGTCCGGGATAAGGTTGAGTGAGCAGTTCTTC.

This clone was seen just once. This chain links TRBV10-3 with TRBJ1-3; the D is unclear. This CDR3 is 15 amino acids long. CDR1 and CDR2 (germline): ENHRY, SYGVKD. V dropped 2 bases and J dropped 1 base, with 9 bases sitting between them. The CDR3 DNA reads as TGTGCCATCAGTGAGAGTCGAGGGTCTGGAAACACCATATATTTT. This translates into CAISESRGSGNTIYF.

The chain recombines TRBV7-9 with TRBJ1-2, with D perhaps matching TRBD1 (6 bases). Germline V gene lookup returns CDR1 SEHNR and CDR2 FQNEAQ (reference sequence). The CDR3 has 15 amino acids. V was trimmed by 4 bases and J by 6 bases, leaving 18 bases between them. CDR3 bases: TGTGCCAGCAGCTCTTCATCTGCCAGGGGTAATGGCTACACCTTC. This encodes CASSSSSARGNGYTF.

This chain links TRBV7-2 with TRBJ2-3, with 8 nucleotides matching TRBD2. V lost 5 bases and J lost 2; bases outside the gene matches: 6. The germline V gene has CDR1 SGHTA and CDR2 FQGNSA. CDR3 length: 15 amino acids. CDR3 loop: CASSPPGGHTDTQYF. In DNA form, the CDR3 reads TGTGCCAGCAGCCCCCCGGGAGGGCACACAGATACGCAGTATTTT.

The chain links TRBV6-1 to TRBJ1-1, with D unclear. The CDR3 extends over 12 amino acids. V lost 8 bases and J lost 4, with 11 bases in between. Looked up from germline, CDR1 is MNHNS and CDR2 is SASEGT. This CDR3 is CASLGGSTEAFF. The CDR3 DNA reads as TGTGCCAGCCTCGGTGGGAGCACTGAAGCTTTCTTT.

The rearrangement uses TRBV28 and TRBJ2-3; possibly TRBD2 for D (6 bases). Germline V CDR1 and CDR2: MDHEN, SYDVKM. CDR3 size: 17 residues. Trimming removed 4 bases from V and 2 bases from J, with 19 bases in between. The CDR3, as DNA: TGTGCCAGCAGTTGGACCAGCTCGGGACTCCCCACAGATACGCAGTATTTT. It yields the protein CASSWTSSGLPTDTQYF.

The rearrangement links TRBV11-3 to TRBJ2-7; 10 bases map to TRBD2. Germline trimming cut 4 bases from V and 2 bases from J; bases unmatched to any gene: 11. The CDR3 spans 17 residues. The germline V gene encodes CDR1 SGHNT and CDR2 YENEEA. CDR3 in amino acids: CASSWAERAGGTYEQYF. The CDR3 DNA is TGTGCCAGCAGCTGGGCGGAGCGAGCGGGAGGGACCTACGAGCAGTACTTC.

This chain links TRBV5-6 with TRBJ1-1; possibly TRBD1 for D (5 bases). V gave up 3 bases and J gave up 9 bases, with 15 bases separating them. In germline, CDR1 is SGHDT, CDR2 YYEEEE. The CDR3 covers 13 residues. As DNA, the CDR3 is TGTGCCAGCAGCTCGTACTCCGGGACTAAAGCTTTCTTT. Its protein product is CASSSYSGTKAFF.